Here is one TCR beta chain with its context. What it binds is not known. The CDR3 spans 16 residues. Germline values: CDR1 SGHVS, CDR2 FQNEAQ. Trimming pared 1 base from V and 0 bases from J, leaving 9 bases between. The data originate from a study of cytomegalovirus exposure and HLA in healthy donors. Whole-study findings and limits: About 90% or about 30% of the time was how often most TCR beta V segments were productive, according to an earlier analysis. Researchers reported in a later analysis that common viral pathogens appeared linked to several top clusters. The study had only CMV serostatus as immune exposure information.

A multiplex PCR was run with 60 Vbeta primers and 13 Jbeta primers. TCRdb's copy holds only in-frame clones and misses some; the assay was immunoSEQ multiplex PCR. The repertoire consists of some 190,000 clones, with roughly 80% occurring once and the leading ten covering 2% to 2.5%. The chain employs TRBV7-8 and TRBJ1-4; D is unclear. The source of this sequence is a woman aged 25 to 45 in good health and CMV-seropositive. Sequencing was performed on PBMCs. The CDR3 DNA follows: TGTGCCAGCAGCTTAGTTGGCGGCACAACTAATGAAAAACTGTTTTTT. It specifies CASSLVGGTTNEKLFF.